The 12 T cell receptor beta chains below all came from one sample that was sequenced in a study of beta chain features in type 1 diabetes. Expressed TCRB transcripts were sequenced because the entire RNA isolate underwent reverse transcription. Assay: immunoSEQ multiplex PCR; the TCRdb copy retains only in-frame clones and omits some. The sample includes 150,000 to 170,000 clones, less than 9.5% of them seen just once. Sequencing was performed on central memory CD4+ T cells from blood. These receptor sequences come from a man aged 18 to 30 in good health.

This chain links TRBV6-5 with TRBJ2-1; D call uncertain. Trimming left V 2 bases short and J 6 bases short, with 17 bases between. CDR3 length: 16 residues. Per germline, CDR1 MNHEY and CDR2 SVGAGI. The CDR3 protein is CASSYAPLRSLNEQFF. CDR3 sequence (DNA): TGTGCCAGCAGTTACGCTCCCTTGAGGTCTCTCAATGAGCAGTTCTTC.

This clone was found a few times. The genes are TRBV7-9 and TRBJ1-1, with 8 bases lining up with TRBD1. The CDR3 extends over 15 amino acids. The trim removed 4 bases at V and 1 base at J, leaving 5 bases unmatched. In germline, CDR1 is SEHNR, CDR2 FQNEAQ (reference sequence). The CDR3 spells CASSSGQGWNTEAFF. The CDR3 nucleotides are TGTGCCAGCAGCTCTGGACAGGGTTGGAACACTGAAGCTTTCTTT.

The chain uses TRBV4-2 and TRBJ2-7; 8 bases are a match to TRBD1. Germline-derived CDR1 and CDR2 are LGHNA and YNFKEQ. The CDR3 extends over 15 amino acids. J was trimmed by 1 base and V by 2 bases; bases with no gene match: 4. The CDR3 reads CASSQSGQGSYEQYF. The CDR3, as DNA: TGTGCCAGCAGCCAATCCGGACAGGGTTCCTACGAGCAGTACTTC.

This clone was picked up a small number of times. V is TRBV18 and J is TRBJ1-1; a possible D gene is TRBD1 (5 bases). V was shortened by 6 bases and J by 4 bases, with 12 bases between the two germline ends. Germline values: CDR1 KGHSH, CDR2 LQKENI. The CDR3 extends over 13 amino acids. CDR3 DNA sequence: TGTGCCAGCTCCCAGGGCACGGCCACTGAAGCTTTCTTT. This encodes CASSQGTATEAFF.

This rearrangement joins TRBV27 to TRBJ2-5, with 10 bases lining up with TRBD1. The germline gives CDR1 MNHEY, CDR2 SMNVEV (reference sequence). The CDR3 is 14 amino acids. V dropped 2 bases and J dropped 5; count of bases not matched to a gene: 2. The CDR3 DNA reads as TGTGCCAGCAGTTTAGGGGGACAGGGGGAGACCCAGTACTTC. Protein product: CASSLGGQGETQYF.

The chain joins TRBV27 to TRBJ2-6, with TRBD1 identical over 11 bases. CDR1 is MNHEY and CDR2 is SMNVEV in the germline V gene (reference sequence). The V segment lost 10 bases and the J segment 0 bases; nucleotides outside the gene matches: 11. The length of the CDR3 is 18 residues. This CDR3 is CATKDRGLVNSGANVLTF. The DNA of the CDR3 is TGTGCCACCAAGGACAGGGGGCTAGTTAACTCTGGGGCCAACGTCCTGACTTTC.

This clone was recorded a few times. The rearrangement links TRBV5-6 to TRBJ1-1, with D uncertain. Trimming took 4 bases from V and 0 from J, leaving 10 bases between them. The germline gives CDR1 SGHDT, CDR2 YYEEEE. CDR3 length: 14 residues. The CDR3 DNA follows: TGTGCCAGCAGCAACAGCTGGGTGAACACTGAAGCTTTCTTT. This gives the protein CASSNSWVNTEAFF.

This chain joins TRBV28 and TRBJ2-6; a weak D match, TRBD2 (7 bases). V dropped 6 bases and J dropped 2 bases, with 11 bases sitting between them. This CDR3 contains 15 residues. Germline V gene lookup returns CDR1 MDHEN and CDR2 SYDVKM. DNA of the CDR3: TGTGCCAGCAGGATGGGGGGGCCTGGGGCCAACGTCCTGACTTTC. The encoded protein is CASRMGGPGANVLTF.

The chain is built from TRBV7-2 and TRBJ2-7, with D possibly TRBD1 on 5 matching bases. Germline loops: CDR1 SGHTA, CDR2 FQGNSA. V lost 1 base and J lost 5, with 9 bases in between. This CDR3 is 13 amino acids long. CDR3 amino acids: CASSLGRGNEQYF. For the CDR3, the DNA is TGTGCCAGCAGCTTAGGAAGGGGCAACGAGCAGTACTTC.

V usage is TRBV28 and J usage is TRBJ2-3; TRBD1 aligns across 11 bases. CDR1 MDHEN and CDR2 SYDVKM come from the germline V gene. Trimming at V came to 5 bases and at J to 5 bases, leaving 6 bases not matched to a gene. This CDR3 is built from 15 residues. CDR3 sequence reads: CASSPGGTGGDTQYF. CDR3 DNA: TGTGCCAGCAGTCCTGGAGGGACAGGGGGAGATACGCAGTATTTT.

This clone appeared many times. The chain recombines TRBV10-3 with TRBJ1-5, with D uncertain. Per germline, CDR1 ENHRY and CDR2 SYGVKD. The CDR3 sequence is 15 residues long. The V end was cut by 2 bases, the J end by 0 bases, with 8 bases between. CDR3 loop: CAISERRDSNQPQHF. The CDR3, as DNA: TGTGCCATCAGTGAGCGTCGGGATAGCAATCAGCCCCAGCATTTT.

This clone showed up just a few times. Other DNA sequences in this specimen translate into the identical CDR3. J is TRBJ1-1 and V is TRBV27; TRBD1 might be the D (6 bases). The ends were cut back, 6 bases at V and 4 bases at J, with 12 bases in the middle. Germline V gives CDR1 MNHEY, CDR2 SMNVEV (reference sequence). This CDR3 region has 13 residues. The CDR3 spells CASSLQGRTEAFF. CDR3 bases: TGTGCCAGCAGCCTACAGGGTCGCACTGAAGCTTTCTTT.